This T cell receptor (beta chain) was captured by sequencing in a study of blood T cell repertoires in COVID-19. This clone was seen just once. Original methodology: Estimation of nucleated cell counts relied on the amplification of reference gene primers. The table came from immunoSEQ multiplex PCR; TCRdb's copy has only in-frame clones and leaves some out. V and J calls and clone size are copied from that table; D and trimming were computed from the DNA. The table shows roughly 67,000 clones, with roughly 85% occurring only once. The CDR3 totals 13 residues. Trimming removed 1 base from V and 8 bases from J, with 6 bases in between. Germline lookup yields CDR1 ENHRY and CDR2 SYGVKD.

The sequenced material came from peripheral blood. This sequence joins TRBV10-3 and TRBJ1-6; D uncertain. The TCR was taken from a man in his forties or fifties with acute or convalescent COVID-19. CDR3 bases: TGTGCCATCAGTGAGTTAGTGGATTCACCCCTCCACTTT. Its protein product is CAISELVDSPLHF.